A single sample is the source of the 30 T cell receptor beta chains below, sequenced in a study of blood T cells in healthy people across ages. A J-beta primer mix and a sample-barcoded 5' primer were used in a second PCR of roughly 7 to 12 cycles. TCRdb fed the 5' RACE reads into MiXCR, producing one record per CDR3 protein. The table records fewer than 900,000 distinct CDR3 sequences, 49% of them present only once. The sequenced sample was blood. Receptors were obtained from a woman aged 55-75 years in good health.

The chain joins TRBV7-9 to TRBJ1-2; D is perhaps TRBD1 (6 bases). Germline assignment: CDR1 SEHNR and CDR2 FQNEAQ (reference sequence). The CDR3 has 15 residues. Trimming shortened V by 0 bases and J by 5 bases, and 13 bases separated the two germline ends. The CDR3 DNA sequence: TGTGCCAGCAGCTTAGCGGGAACAGGGACGTATGGCTACACCTTC. This gives the protein CASSLAGTGTYGYTF.

In this sample, this clonotype turned up a few times. With a much larger clone just one base away, this may be a read error. The chain employs TRBV15 and TRBJ2-3, with no clear D. CDR1 is LNHNV, CDR2 YYDKDF, per germline (reference sequence). The CDR3 is made up of 15 amino acids. V was trimmed by 0 bases and J by 3 bases, leaving 10 bases between them. CDR3 in DNA: TGTGCCACCAGCAGAGATAGAGAGAATACAGATACGCAGTATTTT. The encoded protein is CATSRDRENTDTQYF. Together with reference TRBV15 and TRBJ2-3, the CDR3 gives the full variable domain: DAMVIQNPRYQVTQFGKPVTLSCSQTLNHNVMYWYQQKSSQAPKLLFHYYDKDFNNEADTPDNFQSRRPNTSFCFLDIRSPGLGDTAMYLCATSRDRENTDTQYFGPGTRLTVL.

V is TRBV6-2 or TRBV6-3 and J is TRBJ2-5; no firm D call. Deletions cut 6 bases from V and 0 bases from J, with 14 bases between. Germline lookup yields CDR1 MNHEY and CDR2 SVGEGT. There are 15 residues in the CDR3. In nucleotides, the CDR3 is TGTGCCAGCAGCCCGTTGGGTCAGGACCAAGAGACCCAGTACTTC. Its protein is CASSPLGQDQETQYF.

V gene TRBV28 combines with J gene TRBJ2-1; D is possibly TRBD2 (5 bases). The germline gives CDR1 MDHEN, CDR2 SYDVKM. The V end lost 7 bases, the J end lost 4 bases, and 17 bases lay between the germline ends. The CDR3 has 15 amino acids. The CDR3 is CASNPTQKRYNEQFF. In DNA, the CDR3 is TGTGCCAGCAACCCTACCCAAAAGCGGTACAATGAGCAGTTCTTC. Combining the CDR3 with reference TRBV28 and TRBJ2-1 gives the whole variable domain DVKVTQSSRYLVKRTGEKVFLECVQDMDHENMFWYRQDPGLGLRLIYFSYDVKMKEKGDIPEGYSVSREKKERFSLILESASTNQTSMYLCASNPTQKRYNEQFFGPGTRLTVL.

CDR3 sequence reads: CASSLEPSGTLEQYF. In nucleotides, the CDR3 is TGTGCCAGCAGCTTAGAGCCTAGCGGGACGCTCGAGCAGTACTTC. This chain links TRBV11-2 with TRBJ2-7; 9 nucleotides agree with TRBD2. With V trimmed by 0 bases and J by 6 bases, 6 bases remained unmatched. The CDR3 extends over 15 amino acids. Germline CDR1 and CDR2: SGHAT and FQNNGV. The entire variable domain, with the rest obtained from reference TRBV11-2 and TRBJ2-7, is as follows: EAGVAQSPRYKIIEKRQSVAFWCNPISGHATLYWYQQILGQGPKLLIQFQNNGVVDDSQLPKDRFSAERLKGVDSTLKIQPAKLEDSAVYLCASSLEPSGTLEQYFGPGTRLTVT.

This clonotype occurred a few times. This chain uses TRBV7-3 with TRBJ2-6; D unclear. The germline V and J ends were trimmed by 5 bases and 0 bases, with 11 bases remaining between them. This CDR3 has 16 residues. Germline CDR1 is SGHTA and CDR2 is FQGTGA. CDR3 sequence reads: CASSTGPLSGANVLTF. CDR3 sequence (DNA): TGTGCCAGCAGCACCGGACCCCTCTCTGGGGCCAACGTCCTGACTTTC.

The V call is TRBV18, the J call TRBJ1-1, with D possibly TRBD1 on 5 matching bases. The V end was cut by 4 bases, the J end by 11 bases, with 14 bases between. The germline gives CDR1 KGHSH, CDR2 LQKENI. The CDR3 covers 12 residues. The CDR3 reads CASSRDQAEAFF. The CDR3 region has the DNA TGTGCCAGCTCACGGGACCAAGCGGAGGCTTTCTTT.

The chain recombines TRBV12-3 or TRBV12-4 with TRBJ1-5; TRBD1 is a possible D gene (6 bases). The CDR3 runs to 13 residues. V was shortened by 5 bases and J by 6 bases, with 11 bases between the two germline ends. The CDR3 region is CASSGQPGQPQHF. The CDR3 region has the DNA TGTGCCAGCAGTGGACAGCCTGGTCAGCCCCAGCATTTT.

Notes on this clonotype: A much larger clone lies a single base off, so this may be a read error. V is TRBV20-1 and J is TRBJ2-1, with 9 bases identical to TRBD2. The J call may be in error: the DNA end matches TRBJ2-7 better. In germline, CDR1 is DFQATT, CDR2 SNEGSKA (reference sequence). CDR3 length: 19 residues. For the CDR3, the DNA is TGCAGTGCTCGAGAGACTAGCGGTATGCCCCCGCGAACATACAATGAGCAGTACTTC. Translation: CSARETSGMPPRTYNEQYF.

This clonotype was counted at least ten times. The gene calls are TRBV4-2 and TRBJ1-2; TRBD1 agrees at 7 bases. The CDR3 has 14 amino acids. V shed 0 bases and J 3 bases; nucleotides not matched to a gene: 1. Germline loops: CDR1 LGHNA, CDR2 YNFKEQ. CDR3 bases: TGTGCCAGCAGCCAAGATACAGGGGACTATGGCTACACCTTC. Translation gives CASSQDTGDYGYTF.

This sequence joins TRBV7-2 and TRBJ2-1, with 7 bases matching TRBD1. Germline V lookup: CDR1 SGHTA, CDR2 FQGNSA. V lost 0 bases to trimming and J lost 3 bases; unmatched junction nucleotides: 5. This CDR3 region has 16 residues. The CDR3 is CASSLASRGHYNEQFF. The CDR3 DNA follows: TGTGCCAGCAGCTTAGCAAGTAGGGGGCACTACAATGAGCAGTTCTTC.

A few counts support this clonotype. The chain uses TRBV7-2 and TRBJ1-4, with 7 nucleotides matching TRBD1. The germline gives CDR1 SGHTA, CDR2 FQGNSA. Trimming removed 5 bases from V and 8 bases from J; junction bases left unmatched: 8. The CDR3 is 14 residues long. CDR3 sequence reads: CASSPRQGGEKLFF. CDR3 nucleotide sequence: TGTGCCAGCAGCCCTCGACAGGGTGGAGAAAAACTGTTTTTT.

Ten or more counts support this clonotype. The genes are TRBV7-2 and TRBJ1-1; TRBD1 agrees at 7 bases. The CDR3 runs 15 residues. Germline V gene lookup returns CDR1 SGHTA and CDR2 FQGNSA. V was pared by 5 bases and J by 1 base, with 7 bases of the junction left unmatched. The CDR3 here is CASSPRQGGNTEAFF. The CDR3 DNA sequence: TGTGCCAGCAGCCCCCGACAGGGCGGGAACACTGAAGCTTTCTTT. Using reference TRBV7-2 and TRBJ1-1 for the parts outside the CDR3, the full variable domain is GAGVSQSPSNKVTEKGKDVELRCDPISGHTALYWYRQSLGQGLEFLIYFQGNSAPDKSGLPSDRFSAERTGGSVSTLTIQRTQQEDSAVYLCASSPRQGGNTEAFFGQGTRLTVV.

This chain links TRBV20-1 with TRBJ2-4, with TRBD2 matching 8 bases. The DNA end lines up better with TRBJ2-7; the J call may be wrong. CDR3 length equals 15 residues. CDR1 and CDR2 (germline): DFQATT, SNEGSKA (reference sequence). This CDR3 reads CSARDPNSGGYEQYF. In nucleotides, the CDR3 is TGCAGTGCTAGGGACCCGAACAGCGGGGGCTACGAGCAGTACTTC.

This rearrangement joins TRBV4-1 to TRBJ2-3, with 13 bases fitting TRBD2. Per the germline V gene, CDR1 is MGHRA and CDR2 is YSYEKL. The CDR3 extends over 18 amino acids. Trimming removed 2 bases from V and 5 bases from J; junction bases left unmatched: 10. CDR3 nucleotide sequence: TGCGCCAGCAGCCAACAAATGCCGGGACTAGCGGGAAAAGATACGCAGTATTTT. It encodes CASSQQMPGLAGKDTQYF.

This clonotype showed up just a few times. The rearrangement uses TRBV6-2 or TRBV6-3 and TRBJ2-5; the match to TRBD1 covers 10 bases. After removal of 7 bases from V and 4 bases from J, the junction contained 6 bases not matched to a gene. From germline, CDR1 is MNHEY and CDR2 SVGEGT. The CDR3 consists of 14 residues. CDR3 amino acids: CASKTDRGRETQYF. The CDR3 DNA sequence: TGTGCCAGCAAAACGGACAGGGGGAGAGAGACCCAGTACTTC.

The V gene is TRBV6-2 or TRBV6-3, the J gene TRBJ2-1, with no clear D. Germline values: CDR1 MNHEY, CDR2 SVGEGT. The CDR3 consists of 12 residues. V gave up 4 bases and J gave up 10 bases, with 11 bases separating them. DNA of the CDR3: TGTGCCAGCAGTTCCGACATCAGGGAGCAGTTCTTC. Translated: CASSSDIREQFF.

This chain connects TRBV28 to TRBJ2-7; 11 nucleotides agree with TRBD2. V dropped 4 bases and J dropped 2; count of bases not matched to a gene: 4. The CDR3 is 15 amino acids. CDR1 and CDR2 from the germline V gene are MDHEN and SYDVKM. In DNA, the CDR3 is TGTGCCAGCAGTTATATAGCGGGAGGGCCCTACGAGCAGTACTTC. Amino acids: CASSYIAGGPYEQYF.

Only one count was recorded for this clonotype. The V call is TRBV21-1, the J call TRBJ2-7. TRBV21-1 is a known pseudogene. The length of the CDR3 is 11 residues. The CDR3 sequence is CASSKYNEQYF. CDR3 nucleotide sequence: TGTGCCAGTAGCAAATACAACGAGCAGTACTTC.

The chain is built from TRBV6-2 or TRBV6-3 and TRBJ2-5; D not certain. The CDR3 has 13 amino acids. Germline V gene lookup returns CDR1 MNHEY and CDR2 SVGEGT. The ends were cut back, 2 bases at V and 4 bases at J, with 8 bases in the middle. In nucleotides, the CDR3 is TGTGCCAGCAGTTACCGGCAGAGAGAGACCCAGTACTTC. It is translated as CASSYRQRETQYF.

This sequence joins TRBV11-1 and TRBJ2-7; no clear D gene. Looked up from germline, CDR1 is SGHAT and CDR2 is FQDESV (reference sequence). Trimming removed 2 bases from V and 0 bases from J, with 8 bases in between. The CDR3 covers 14 residues. This CDR3 is CASSLRALSYEQYF. CDR3 in DNA: TGTGCCAGCAGCTTACGGGCCCTCTCCTACGAGCAGTACTTC.

J is TRBJ2-5 and V is TRBV14; no clear D gene. In germline, CDR1 is SGHDN, CDR2 FVKESK. The CDR3 sequence is 14 residues long. Trimming took 1 base from V and 4 from J, leaving 10 bases between them. The CDR3 loop is CASSQGSVAETQYF. The CDR3 region has the DNA TGTGCCAGCAGCCAAGGGTCGGTCGCAGAGACCCAGTACTTC.

V gene TRBV20-1 combines with J gene TRBJ2-5, with a weak D call TRBD2 (6 bases). The V gene lost 4 bases and the J gene lost 11 bases, with 23 bases spanning the gap. CDR1 is DFQATT and CDR2 is SNEGSKA in the germline V gene (reference sequence). This CDR3 has 14 amino acids. The CDR3 loop is CSATSAVTGNEQYF. CDR3 nucleotides: TGCAGTGCTACTAGCGCCGTCACGGGGAATGAGCAGTACTTC.

This clonotype was counted at least ten times. The chain couples TRBV7-9 to TRBJ2-7, with a possible D match to TRBD2 (6 bases). Germline loops: CDR1 SEHNR, CDR2 FQNEAQ (reference sequence). The V and J ends lost 3 bases and 0 bases respectively, with 15 bases between them. The CDR3 has 16 amino acids. The CDR3 DNA reads TGTGCCAGCAGCTTTGCCCGGACTATCGTCTCCTACGAGCAGTACTTC. This gives the protein CASSFARTIVSYEQYF.

V usage is TRBV18 and J usage is TRBJ2-5; 9 bases line up with TRBD1. Trimming removed 5 bases from V and 5 bases from J; junction bases left unmatched: 6. The CDR3 sequence is 14 residues long. Germline CDR1 KGHSH, CDR2 LQKENI. CDR3 in DNA: TGTGCCAGCTCAATGGGACAGGGTGGCGAGACCCAGTACTTC. Encoded protein: CASSMGQGGETQYF.

The V gene is TRBV2, the J gene TRBJ1-1; 9 positions agree with TRBD1. CDR1 is SNHLY, CDR2 FYNNEI, per germline. Trimming removed 5 bases from V and 4 bases from J; junction bases left unmatched: 8. The CDR3 runs to 15 residues. The CDR3 protein is CASSPGTGSGTEAFF. CDR3 sequence (DNA): TGTGCCAGCAGTCCCGGGACAGGGTCTGGCACTGAAGCTTTCTTT. Full variable domain (rest looked up from reference TRBV2 and TRBJ1-1): EPEVTQTPSHQVTQMGQEVILRCVPISNHLYFYWYRQILGQKVEFLVSFYNNEISEKSEIFDDQFSVERPDGSNFTLKIRSTKLEDSAMYFCASSPGTGSGTEAFFGQGTRLTVV.

The chain employs TRBV7-9 and TRBJ2-1; D may correspond to TRBD1 or TRBD2 (6 bases each). CDR1 and CDR2 (germline): SEHNR, FQNEAQ (reference sequence). This CDR3 spans 14 amino acids. Trimming cost V 1 base and J 15 bases, with 19 bases left between them. CDR3 DNA sequence: TGTGCCAGCAGCTTAGACCGATGGGGGGCTCATCTGTTCTTC. Translating it yields CASSLDRWGAHLFF.

The chain recombines TRBV15 with TRBJ2-1, with D uncertain. The germline gives CDR1 LNHNV, CDR2 YYDKDF (reference sequence). CDR3 length equals 13 residues. V shed 1 base and J shed 13 bases, with 14 bases lying between them. The CDR3, as DNA: TGTGCCACCAGCAGAGTGTCGAAAGAGACCCAGTTCTTC. Translation gives CATSRVSKETQFF.

This clonotype was observed a few times. This chain connects TRBV29-1 to TRBJ1-2, with D uncertain. The germline V gene has CDR1 SQVTM and CDR2 ANQGSEA. Trimming left V 0 bases short and J 4 bases short, with 12 bases between. This CDR3 comprises 14 residues. CDR3 sequence (DNA): TGCAGCGTTGAAGATCCCGGGTCGAGCTATGGCTACACCTTC. Protein: CSVEDPGSSYGYTF.

This clonotype has a single count. The chain recombines TRBV6-2 or TRBV6-3 with TRBJ2-3; 13 bases align to TRBD2. The CDR3 length is 17 residues. V was clipped by 4 bases and J by 4 bases; unmatched bases: 8. Per germline, CDR1 MNHEY and CDR2 SVGEGT. The CDR3 DNA reads TGTGCCAGCAGTTCCCGCCTACTAGCGGGAGGGGCAGATACGCAGTATTTT. Translating gives CASSSRLLAGGADTQYF.